These T cell receptor beta chains were read from a single sample in a study of OX40 agonist ivuxolimab in advanced cancers. The method was immunoSEQ multiplex PCR; TCRdb's version includes in-frame clones alone and lacks a portion of them. This table holds tens of thousands of clones, approximately 85% found once. The sequencing here drew on CD4+ or CD8+ T cells sorted from blood, taken in a trial of the OX40 agonist ivuxolimab. These receptors all stem from an adult with an advanced solid tumor such as melanoma, head and neck, liver or kidney cancer. The CDR3 runs from the conserved cysteine through the conserved F or W. The D gene is left open where the match is weak. Only some rows state a clone size, as once, few, many or a class for expanded clones.

clone_size	v_call	j_call	cdr3_length	d_call	cdr3_nt	cdr3_aa
.	TRBV6-1	TRBJ2-1	15	.	TGTGCCAGCAATTTTTACAGGGATAACAGCAATGAGCAGTTCTTC	CASNFYRDNSNEQFF
.	TRBV5-1	TRBJ2-3	16	.	TGCGCCAGCAGCTTCGGGACAAGTATCGGCACAGATACGCAGTATTTT	CASSFGTSIGTDTQYF
few	TRBV9	TRBJ1-1	13	.	TGTGCCAGCAGCGGACAACTGAACACTGAAGCTTTCTTT	CASSGQLNTEAFF
.	TRBV11-2	TRBJ2-7	14	TRBD1	TGTGCCAGCAGTCGGGGACAGGGGGCTTACGAGCAGTACTTC	CASSRGQGAYEQYF
once	TRBV29-1	TRBJ1-2	13	.	TGCAGCGGTTTTTTTTTTATGACCTATGGCTACACCTTC	CSGFFFMTYGYTF
.	TRBV6-4	TRBJ2-5	13	.	TGTGCCAGCAGTGACTCGTGGGGGTCGACCCAGTACTTC	CASSDSWGSTQYF
.	TRBV6-6	TRBJ2-7	15	.	TGTGCCAGCAGTGGGACGACAGTGAGAACGTACGAGCAGTACTTC	CASSGTTVRTYEQYF
.	TRBV5-1	TRBJ2-5	14	.	TGCGCCAGCAGCTTGGTTCTAGCCTCGGAGACCCAGTACTTC	CASSLVLASETQYF
.	TRBV4-3	TRBJ1-3	15	.	TGCGCCAGCCGGGACACGGTCGCGGGTGGAAACACCATATATTTT	CASRDTVAGGNTIYF
.	TRBV5-1	TRBJ2-7	13	TRBD2	TGCGCCAGCAGTAACGGGGGGGCCTACGAGCAGTACTTC	CASSNGGAYEQYF
.	TRBV14	TRBJ1-3	18	.	TGTGCCAGCAGCCAAGGCGGACTACGGGGATCCTCTGGAAACACCATATATTTT	CASSQGGLRGSSGNTIYF